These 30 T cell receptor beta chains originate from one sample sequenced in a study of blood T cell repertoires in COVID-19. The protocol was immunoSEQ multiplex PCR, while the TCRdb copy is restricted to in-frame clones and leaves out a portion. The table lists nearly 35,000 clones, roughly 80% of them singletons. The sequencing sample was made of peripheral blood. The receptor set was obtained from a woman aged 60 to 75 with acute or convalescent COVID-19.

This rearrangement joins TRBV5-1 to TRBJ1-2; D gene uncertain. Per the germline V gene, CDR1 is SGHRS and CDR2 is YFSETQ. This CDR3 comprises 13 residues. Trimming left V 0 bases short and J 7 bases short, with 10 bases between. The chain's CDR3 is CASSLDPFGGYTF. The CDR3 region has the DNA TGCGCCAGCAGCTTGGATCCGTTCGGTGGCTACACCTTC. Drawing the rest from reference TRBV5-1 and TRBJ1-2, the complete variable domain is KAGVTQTPRYLIKTRGQQVTLSCSPISGHRSVSWYQQTPGQGLQFLFEYFSETQRNKGNFPGRFSGRQFSNSRSEMNVSTLELGDSALYLCASSLDPFGGYTFGSGTRLTVV.

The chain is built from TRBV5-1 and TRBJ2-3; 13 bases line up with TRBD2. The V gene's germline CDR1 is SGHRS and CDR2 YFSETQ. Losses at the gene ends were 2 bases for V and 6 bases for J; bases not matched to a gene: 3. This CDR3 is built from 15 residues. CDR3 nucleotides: TGCGCCAGCAGCTTCGGACTAGCGGGGGCGGATACGCAGTATTTT. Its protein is CASSFGLAGADTQYF.

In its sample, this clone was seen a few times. DNA of the CDR3: TGTGCCAGCAGCGTAGTCGGGGGGACAGATACGCAGTATTTT. Translating gives CASSVVGGTDTQYF. The chain employs TRBV9 and TRBJ2-3; 7 nucleotides agree with TRBD2. The germline V gene has CDR1 SGDLS and CDR2 YYNGEE. This CDR3 has 14 residues. J gave up 3 bases and V 0 bases, and 1 base lay outside the gene matches.

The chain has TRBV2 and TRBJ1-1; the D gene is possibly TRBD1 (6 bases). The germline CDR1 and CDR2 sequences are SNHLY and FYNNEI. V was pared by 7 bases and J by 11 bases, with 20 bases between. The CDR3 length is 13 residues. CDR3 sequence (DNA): TGTGCCAGCACCGTCTCGGACAGCCAAGGTGCTTTCTTT. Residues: CASTVSDSQGAFF.

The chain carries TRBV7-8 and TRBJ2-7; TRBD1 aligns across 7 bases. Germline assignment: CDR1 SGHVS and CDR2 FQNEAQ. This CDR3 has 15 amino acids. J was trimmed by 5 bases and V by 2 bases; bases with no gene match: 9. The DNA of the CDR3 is TGTGCCAGCAGCTTACAGGGGGTTTCTAGTAACGAGCAGTACTTC. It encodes CASSLQGVSSNEQYF.

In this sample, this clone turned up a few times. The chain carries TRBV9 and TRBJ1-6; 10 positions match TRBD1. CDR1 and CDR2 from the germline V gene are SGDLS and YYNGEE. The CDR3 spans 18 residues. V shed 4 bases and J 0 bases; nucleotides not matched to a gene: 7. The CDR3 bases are TGTGCCAGCAGCTTCGGACAGGGGGAGAGCTCCTATAATTCACCCCTCCACTTT. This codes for CASSFGQGESSYNSPLHF.

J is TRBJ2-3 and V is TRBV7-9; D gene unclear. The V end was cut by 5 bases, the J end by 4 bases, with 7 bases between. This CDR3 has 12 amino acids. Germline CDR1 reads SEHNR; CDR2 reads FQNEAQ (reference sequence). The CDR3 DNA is TGTGCCAGCAGCCAGTCATCAGATACGCAGTATTTT. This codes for CASSQSSDTQYF.

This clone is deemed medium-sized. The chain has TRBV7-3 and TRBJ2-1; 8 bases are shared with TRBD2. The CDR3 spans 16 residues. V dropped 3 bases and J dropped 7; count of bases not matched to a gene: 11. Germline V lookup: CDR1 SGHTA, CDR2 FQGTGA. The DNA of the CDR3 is TGTGCCAGCAGCTTCCAAGCGGGGGTCTCACGTAATGAGCAGTTCTTC. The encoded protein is CASSFQAGVSRNEQFF.

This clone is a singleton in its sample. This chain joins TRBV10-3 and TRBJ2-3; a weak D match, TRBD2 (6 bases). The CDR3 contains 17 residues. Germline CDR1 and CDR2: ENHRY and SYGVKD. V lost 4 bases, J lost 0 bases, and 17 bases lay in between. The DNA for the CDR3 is TGTGCCATCAGTGCGCGGGAAAGTGGGGTTAGCACAGATACGCAGTATTTT. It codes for CAISARESGVSTDTQYF.

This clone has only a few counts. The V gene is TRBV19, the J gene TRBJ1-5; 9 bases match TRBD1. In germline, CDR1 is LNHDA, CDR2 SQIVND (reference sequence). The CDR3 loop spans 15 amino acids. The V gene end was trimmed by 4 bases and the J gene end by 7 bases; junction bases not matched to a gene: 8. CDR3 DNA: TGTGCCAGTAGTAGACAGGGGGATTCGGGGCAGCCCCAGCATTTT. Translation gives CASSRQGDSGQPQHF. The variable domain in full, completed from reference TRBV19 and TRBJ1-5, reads DGGITQSPKYLFRKEGQNVTLSCEQNLNHDAMYWYRQDPGQGLRLIYYSQIVNDFQKGDIAEGYSVSREKKESFPLTVTSAQKNPTAFYLCASSRQGDSGQPQHFGDGTRLSIL.

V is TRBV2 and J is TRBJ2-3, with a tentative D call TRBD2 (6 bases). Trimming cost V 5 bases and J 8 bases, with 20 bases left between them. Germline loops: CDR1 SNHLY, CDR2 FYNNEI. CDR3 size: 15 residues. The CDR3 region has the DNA TGTGCCAGCAGTTTCCGCCGGGACTCCGCCTCTACGCAGTATTTT. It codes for CASSFRRDSASTQYF.

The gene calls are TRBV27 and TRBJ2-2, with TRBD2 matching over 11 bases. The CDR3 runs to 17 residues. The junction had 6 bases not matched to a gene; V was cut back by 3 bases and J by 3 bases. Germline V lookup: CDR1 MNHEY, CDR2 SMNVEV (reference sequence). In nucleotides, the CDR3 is TGTGCCAGCAGTTTGTCCCTAGCGGGGGGTTACACCGGGGAGCTGTTTTTT. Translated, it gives CASSLSLAGGYTGELFF.

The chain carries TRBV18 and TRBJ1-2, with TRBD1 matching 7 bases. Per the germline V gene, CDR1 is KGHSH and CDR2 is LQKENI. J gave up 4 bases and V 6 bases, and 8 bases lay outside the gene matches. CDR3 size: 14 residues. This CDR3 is CASSPVTGPYGYTF. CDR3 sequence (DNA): TGTGCCAGCTCTCCAGTGACAGGGCCCTATGGCTACACCTTC.

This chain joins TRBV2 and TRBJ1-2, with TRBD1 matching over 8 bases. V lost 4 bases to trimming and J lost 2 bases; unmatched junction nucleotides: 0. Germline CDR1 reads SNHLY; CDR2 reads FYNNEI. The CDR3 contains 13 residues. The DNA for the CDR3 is TGTGCCAGCAGTGGACAGGGGAACTATGGCTACACCTTC. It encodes CASSGQGNYGYTF.

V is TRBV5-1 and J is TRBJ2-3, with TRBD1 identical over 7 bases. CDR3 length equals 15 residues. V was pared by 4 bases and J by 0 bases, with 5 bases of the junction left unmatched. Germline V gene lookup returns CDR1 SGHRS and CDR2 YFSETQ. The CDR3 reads CASSRTGSSTDTQYF. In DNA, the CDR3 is TGCGCCAGCAGCCGGACAGGTTCTAGCACAGATACGCAGTATTTT.

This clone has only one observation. The CDR3 nucleotides read TGCGCCAGCAGCTTGGACAGGTCGTACACTGAAGCTTTCTTT. Residues: CASSLDRSYTEAFF. V is TRBV5-1 and J is TRBJ1-1; maybe TRBD1 (5 bases). V lost 0 bases and J 3 bases, leaving 9 bases between the germline ends. The length of the CDR3 is 14 residues. Germline V gene sequence: CDR1 SGHRS, CDR2 YFSETQ.

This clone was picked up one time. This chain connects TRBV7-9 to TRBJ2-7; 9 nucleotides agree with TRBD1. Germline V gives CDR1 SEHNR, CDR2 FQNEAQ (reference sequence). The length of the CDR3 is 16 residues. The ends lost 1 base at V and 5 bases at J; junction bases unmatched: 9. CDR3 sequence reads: CASSLDPGQGGHEQYF. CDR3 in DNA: TGTGCCAGCAGCTTAGATCCGGGACAGGGAGGACACGAGCAGTACTTC.

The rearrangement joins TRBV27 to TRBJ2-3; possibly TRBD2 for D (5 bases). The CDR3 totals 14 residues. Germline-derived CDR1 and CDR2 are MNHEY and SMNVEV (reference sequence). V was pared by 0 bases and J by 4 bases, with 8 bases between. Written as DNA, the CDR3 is TGTGCCAGCAGTTTATCGGGCGGGTCAGATACGCAGTATTTT. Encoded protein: CASSLSGGSDTQYF.

CDR3 residues: CASSEGQGQPQHF. For the CDR3, the DNA is TGTGCCAGCAGTGAGGGGCAGGGTCAGCCCCAGCATTTT. The genes are TRBV6-1 and TRBJ1-5; TRBD1 might be the D (5 bases). The CDR3 sequence is 13 residues long. V lost 3 bases, J lost 6 bases, and 9 bases lay in between. Germline V gene sequence: CDR1 MNHNS, CDR2 SASEGT.

CDR3 sequence (DNA): TGTGCCTGGAGTGTAGGTCAGGGGCGAGAAAAACTGTTTTTT. It translates to CAWSVGQGREKLFF. The chain is built from TRBV30 and TRBJ1-4, with D tentatively TRBD1 (6 bases). The ends were cut back, 0 bases at V and 8 bases at J, with 13 bases in the middle. Per germline, CDR1 GTSNPN and CDR2 SVGIG (reference sequence). The CDR3 has 14 amino acids.

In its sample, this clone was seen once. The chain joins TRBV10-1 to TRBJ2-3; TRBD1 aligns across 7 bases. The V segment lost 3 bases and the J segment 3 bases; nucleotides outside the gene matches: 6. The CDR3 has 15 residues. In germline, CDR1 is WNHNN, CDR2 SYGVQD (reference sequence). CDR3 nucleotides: TGCGCCAGCAGTGACGAGGGGGCTGGGACAGATACGCAGTATTTT. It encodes CASSDEGAGTDTQYF.

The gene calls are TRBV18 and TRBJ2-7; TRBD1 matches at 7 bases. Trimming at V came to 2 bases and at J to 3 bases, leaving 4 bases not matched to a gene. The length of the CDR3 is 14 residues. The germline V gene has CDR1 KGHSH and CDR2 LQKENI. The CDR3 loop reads CASSPGTDLYEQYF. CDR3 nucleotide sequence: TGTGCCAGCTCACCAGGGACAGACCTCTACGAGCAGTACTTC.

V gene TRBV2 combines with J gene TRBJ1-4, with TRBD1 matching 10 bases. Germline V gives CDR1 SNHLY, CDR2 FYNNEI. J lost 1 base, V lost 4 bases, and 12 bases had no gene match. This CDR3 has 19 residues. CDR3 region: CASSGGQGPYGVTNEKLFF. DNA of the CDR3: TGTGCCAGCAGTGGGGGACAGGGGCCTTATGGGGTAACTAATGAAAAACTGTTTTTT.

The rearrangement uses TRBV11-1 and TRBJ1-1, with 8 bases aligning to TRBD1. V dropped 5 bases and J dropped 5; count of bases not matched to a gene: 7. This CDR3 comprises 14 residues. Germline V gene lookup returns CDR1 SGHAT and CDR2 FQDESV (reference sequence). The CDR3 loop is CASSATGVRTEAFF. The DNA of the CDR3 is TGTGCCAGCAGCGCGACAGGGGTGAGGACTGAAGCTTTCTTT.

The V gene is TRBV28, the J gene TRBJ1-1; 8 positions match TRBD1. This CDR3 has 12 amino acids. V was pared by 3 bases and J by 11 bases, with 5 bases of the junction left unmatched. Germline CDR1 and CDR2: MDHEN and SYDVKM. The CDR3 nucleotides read TGTGCCAGCAGTTTTGTCGGACAGGGTGCTTTCTTT. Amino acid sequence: CASSFVGQGAFF.

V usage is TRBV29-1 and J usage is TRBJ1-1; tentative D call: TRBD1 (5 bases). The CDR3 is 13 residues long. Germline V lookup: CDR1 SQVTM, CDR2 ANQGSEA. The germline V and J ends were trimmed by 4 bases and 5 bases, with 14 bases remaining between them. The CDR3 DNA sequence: TGCAGCGTTGCGCAGGGTTTCTTGACTGAAGCTTTCTTT. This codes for CSVAQGFLTEAFF.

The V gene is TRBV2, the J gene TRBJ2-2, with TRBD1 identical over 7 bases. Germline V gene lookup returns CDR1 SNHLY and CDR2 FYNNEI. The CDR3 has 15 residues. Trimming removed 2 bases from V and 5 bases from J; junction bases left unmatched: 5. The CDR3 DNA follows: TGTGCCAGCAGTGAAATAGGGGGCAGGACCGGGGAGCTGTTTTTT. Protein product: CASSEIGGRTGELFF. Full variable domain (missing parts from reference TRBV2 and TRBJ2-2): EPEVTQTPSHQVTQMGQEVILRCVPISNHLYFYWYRQILGQKVEFLVSFYNNEISEKSEIFDDQFSVERPDGSNFTLKIRSTKLEDSAMYFCASSEIGGRTGELFFGEGSRLTVL.

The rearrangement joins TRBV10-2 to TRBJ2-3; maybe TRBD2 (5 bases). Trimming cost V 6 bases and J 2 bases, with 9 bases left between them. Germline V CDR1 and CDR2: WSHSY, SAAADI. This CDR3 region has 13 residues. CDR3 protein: CASRQEVTDTQYF. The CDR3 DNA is TGCGCCAGCAGGCAGGAGGTCACAGATACGCAGTATTTT.

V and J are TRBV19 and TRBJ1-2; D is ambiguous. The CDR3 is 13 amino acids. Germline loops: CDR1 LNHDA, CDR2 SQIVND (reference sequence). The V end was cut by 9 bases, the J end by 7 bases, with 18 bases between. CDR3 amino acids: CASSDSSEGGYTF. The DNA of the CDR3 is TGTGCCAGCTCCGACTCCTCTGAGGGTGGCTACACCTTC.

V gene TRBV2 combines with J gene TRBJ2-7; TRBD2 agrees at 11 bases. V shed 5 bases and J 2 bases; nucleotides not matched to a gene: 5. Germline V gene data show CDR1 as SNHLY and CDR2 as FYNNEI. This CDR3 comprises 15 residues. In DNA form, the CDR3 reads TGTGCCAGCAGTTCCACTAGCGGGGGCGCCTACGAGCAGTACTTC. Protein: CASSSTSGGAYEQYF.